The clone carrying this TCR beta chain came up many times. Its antigen is not identified. Quantitative 5'-RACE with molecular barcodes generated TCR beta libraries. In TCRdb, the 5' RACE reads were re-called with MiXCR into one record per CDR3 protein. Here the sample spans approximately 180,000 distinct CDR3 sequences, about 20% being singletons. These data are taken from a study of CD8 T cells in ankylosing spondylitis. Whole-study findings and limits: From matched ankylosing spondylitis synovial fluid, disease-linked clones were reportedly recovered at significantly enriched levels. A number of the motif variants had already been described in reactive arthritis synovial fluid and blood. Blood from ankylosing spondylitis patients appeared to carry a characteristic roughly 8-variant TCR beta motif.

The length of the CDR3 is 15 residues. Germline V gene lookup returns CDR1 SGHTA and CDR2 FQGTGA. Trimming pared 6 bases from V and 5 bases from J, leaving 17 bases between. The sequencing input was blood, either unsorted or a sorted T cell fraction (not recorded which). The clonotype comes from a male donor under 30 with ankylosing spondylitis or in good health (not recorded which). V gene TRBV7-3 combines with J gene TRBJ2-1; D is possibly TRBD1 or TRBD2 (5 bases each). The CDR3 region is CASSLHAGADNEQFF. CDR3 DNA sequence: TGTGCCAGCAGTCTGCACGCCGGGGCTGACAATGAGCAGTTCTTC.